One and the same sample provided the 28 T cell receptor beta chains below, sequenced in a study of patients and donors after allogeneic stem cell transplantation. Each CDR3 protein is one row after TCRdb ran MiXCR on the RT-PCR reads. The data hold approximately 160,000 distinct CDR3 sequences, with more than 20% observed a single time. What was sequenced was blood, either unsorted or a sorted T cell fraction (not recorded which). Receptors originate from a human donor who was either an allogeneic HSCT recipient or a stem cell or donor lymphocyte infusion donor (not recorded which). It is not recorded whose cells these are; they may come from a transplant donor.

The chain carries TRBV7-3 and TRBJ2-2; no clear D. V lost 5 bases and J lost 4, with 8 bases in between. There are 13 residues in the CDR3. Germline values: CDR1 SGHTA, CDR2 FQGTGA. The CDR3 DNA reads TGTGCCAGCAGCCCTCGACCCACCGGGGAGCTGTTTTTT. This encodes CASSPRPTGELFF. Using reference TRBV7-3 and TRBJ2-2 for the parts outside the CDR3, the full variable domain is GAGVSQTPSNKVTEKGKYVELRCDPISGHTALYWYRQSLGQGPEFLIYFQGTGAADDSGLPNDRFFAVRPEGSVSTLKIQRTERGDSAVYLCASSPRPTGELFFGEGSRLTVL.

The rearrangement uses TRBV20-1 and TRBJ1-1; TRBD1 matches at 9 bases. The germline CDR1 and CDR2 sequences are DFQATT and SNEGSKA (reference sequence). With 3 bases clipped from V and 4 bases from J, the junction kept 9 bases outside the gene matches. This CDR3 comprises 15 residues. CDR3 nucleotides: TGCAGTGCTAGCGTTCCGGGACAGGGATTCACTGAAGCTTTCTTT. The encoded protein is CSASVPGQGFTEAFF.

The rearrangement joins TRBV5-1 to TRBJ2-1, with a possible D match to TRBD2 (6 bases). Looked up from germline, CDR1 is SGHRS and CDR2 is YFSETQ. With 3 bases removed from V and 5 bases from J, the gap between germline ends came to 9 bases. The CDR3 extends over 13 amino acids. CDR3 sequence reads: CASSWRGNNEQFF. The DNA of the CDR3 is TGCGCCAGCAGCTGGCGGGGTAACAATGAGCAGTTCTTC.

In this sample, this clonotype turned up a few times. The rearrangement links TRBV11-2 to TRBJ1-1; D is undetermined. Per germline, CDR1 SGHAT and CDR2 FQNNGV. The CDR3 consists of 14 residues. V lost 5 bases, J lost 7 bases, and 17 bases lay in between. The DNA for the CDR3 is TGTGCCAGCAGCCCCCCCCAGGCCCTTATTGAAGCTTTCTTT. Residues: CASSPPQALIEAFF. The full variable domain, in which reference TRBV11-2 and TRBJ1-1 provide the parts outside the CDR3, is EAGVAQSPRYKIIEKRQSVAFWCNPISGHATLYWYQQILGQGPKLLIQFQNNGVVDDSQLPKDRFSAERLKGVDSTLKIQPAKLEDSAVYLCASSPPQALIEAFFGQGTRLTVV.

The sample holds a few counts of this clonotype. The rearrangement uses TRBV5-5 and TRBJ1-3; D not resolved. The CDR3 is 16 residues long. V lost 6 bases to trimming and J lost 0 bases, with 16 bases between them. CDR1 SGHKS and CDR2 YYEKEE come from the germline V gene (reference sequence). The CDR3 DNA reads TGTGCCAGCAACCTGGGAGGCACGCGCTCTGGAAACACCATATATTTT. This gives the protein CASNLGGTRSGNTIYF.

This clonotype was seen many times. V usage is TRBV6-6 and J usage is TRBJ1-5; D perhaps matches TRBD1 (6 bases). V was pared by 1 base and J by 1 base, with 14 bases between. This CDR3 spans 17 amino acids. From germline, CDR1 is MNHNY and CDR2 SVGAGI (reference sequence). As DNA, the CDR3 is TGTGCCAGCAGTTACTGGGCCAACCAGGGGAGCAATCAGCCCCAGCATTTT. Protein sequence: CASSYWANQGSNQPQHF.

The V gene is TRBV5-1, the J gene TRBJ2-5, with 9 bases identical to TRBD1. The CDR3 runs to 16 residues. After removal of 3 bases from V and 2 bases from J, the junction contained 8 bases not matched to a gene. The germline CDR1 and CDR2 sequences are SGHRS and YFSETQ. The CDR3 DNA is TGCGCCAGCAGCTCCCCCCGAGACAGGGGGCAAGAGACCCAGTACTTC. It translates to CASSSPRDRGQETQYF.

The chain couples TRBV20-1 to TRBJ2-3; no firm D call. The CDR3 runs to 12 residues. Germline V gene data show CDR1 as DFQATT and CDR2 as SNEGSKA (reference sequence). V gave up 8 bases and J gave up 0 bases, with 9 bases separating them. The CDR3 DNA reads TGCAGTTCCAAAAGGAGCACAGATACGCAGTATTTT. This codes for CSSKRSTDTQYF.

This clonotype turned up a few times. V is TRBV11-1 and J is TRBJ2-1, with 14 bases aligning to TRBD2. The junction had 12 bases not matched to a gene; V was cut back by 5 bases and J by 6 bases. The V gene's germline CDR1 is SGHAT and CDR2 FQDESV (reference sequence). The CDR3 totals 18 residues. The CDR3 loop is CASSPRPGTSGGGNEQFF. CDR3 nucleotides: TGTGCCAGCAGCCCCCGCCCCGGGACTAGCGGGGGAGGCAATGAGCAGTTCTTC.

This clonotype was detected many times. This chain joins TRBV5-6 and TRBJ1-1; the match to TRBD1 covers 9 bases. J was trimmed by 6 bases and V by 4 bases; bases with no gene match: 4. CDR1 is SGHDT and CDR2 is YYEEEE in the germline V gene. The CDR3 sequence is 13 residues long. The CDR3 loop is CASSPGTGSEAFF. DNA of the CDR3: TGTGCCAGCAGCCCCGGGACAGGGTCTGAAGCTTTCTTT. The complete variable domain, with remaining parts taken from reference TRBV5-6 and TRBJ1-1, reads DAGVTQSPTHLIKTRGQQVTLRCSPKSGHDTVSWYQQALGQGPQFIFQYYEEEERQRGNFPDRFSGHQFPNYSSELNVNALLLGDSALYLCASSPGTGSEAFFGQGTRLTVV.

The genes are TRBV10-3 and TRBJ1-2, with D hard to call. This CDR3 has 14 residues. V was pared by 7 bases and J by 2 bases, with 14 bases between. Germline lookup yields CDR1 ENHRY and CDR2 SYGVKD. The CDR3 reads CAINTDGWNYGYTF. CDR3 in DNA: TGTGCCATCAACACCGACGGGTGGAACTATGGCTACACCTTC.

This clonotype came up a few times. CDR3 loop: CASSLSGGVLVSPVGELFF. In DNA form, the CDR3 reads TGTGCCAGCAGTTTATCGGGCGGTGTTTTGGTGTCGCCCGTTGGGGAGCTGTTTTTT. The genes are TRBV12-3 or TRBV12-4 and TRBJ2-2, with D uncertain. The CDR3 extends over 19 amino acids. The V end lost 2 bases, the J end lost 8 bases, and 27 bases lay between the germline ends.

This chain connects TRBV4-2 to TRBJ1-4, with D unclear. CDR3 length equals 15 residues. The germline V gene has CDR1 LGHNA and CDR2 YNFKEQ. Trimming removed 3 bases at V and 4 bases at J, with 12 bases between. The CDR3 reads CASSQLSEDNEKLFF. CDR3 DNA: TGTGCCAGCAGCCAGCTCTCGGAAGATAATGAAAAACTGTTTTTT.

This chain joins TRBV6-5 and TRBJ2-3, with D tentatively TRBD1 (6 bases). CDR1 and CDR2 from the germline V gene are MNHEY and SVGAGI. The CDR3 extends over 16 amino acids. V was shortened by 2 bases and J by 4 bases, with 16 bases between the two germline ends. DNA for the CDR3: TGTGCCAGCAGTTACGATCGATTAGGGGGAGCAGATACGCAGTATTTT. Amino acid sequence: CASSYDRLGGADTQYF.

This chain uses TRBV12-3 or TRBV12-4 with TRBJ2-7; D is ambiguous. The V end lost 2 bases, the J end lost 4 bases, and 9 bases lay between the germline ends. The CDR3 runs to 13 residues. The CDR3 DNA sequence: TGTGCCAGCAGTTTATCATTAGGTTACGAGCAGTACTTC. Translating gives CASSLSLGYEQYF.

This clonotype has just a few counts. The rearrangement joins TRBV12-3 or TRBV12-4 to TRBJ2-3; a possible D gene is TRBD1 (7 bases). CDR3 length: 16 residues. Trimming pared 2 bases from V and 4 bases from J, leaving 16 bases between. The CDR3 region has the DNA TGTGCCAGCAGTTTAAACGGAGGGGGCCTCGCAGATACGCAGTATTTT. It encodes CASSLNGGGLADTQYF.

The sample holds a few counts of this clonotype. The CDR3 region is CSARDFYSITGELFF. In DNA, the CDR3 is TGCAGTGCTAGGGACTTTTACAGCATCACCGGGGAGCTGTTTTTT. This chain joins TRBV20-1 and TRBJ2-2; TRBD2 might be the D (5 bases). Germline-derived CDR1 and CDR2 are DFQATT and SNEGSKA (reference sequence). CDR3 length: 15 amino acids. V shed 3 bases and J shed 4 bases, with 15 bases lying between them.

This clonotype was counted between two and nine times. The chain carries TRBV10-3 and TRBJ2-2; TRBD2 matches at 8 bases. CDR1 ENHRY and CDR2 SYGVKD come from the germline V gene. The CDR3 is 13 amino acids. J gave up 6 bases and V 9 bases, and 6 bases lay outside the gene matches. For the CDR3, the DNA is TGTGCCATTAGCGGGGATGAGGCCGGGGAGCTGTTTTTT. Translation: CAISGDEAGELFF.

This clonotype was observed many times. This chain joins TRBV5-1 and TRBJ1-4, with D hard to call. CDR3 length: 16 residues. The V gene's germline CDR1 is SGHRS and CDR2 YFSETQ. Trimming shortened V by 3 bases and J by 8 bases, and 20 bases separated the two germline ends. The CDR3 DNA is TGCGCCAGCAGCTCGGGCAACGTGGAGCATGGCGAAAAACTGTTTTTT. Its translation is CASSSGNVEHGEKLFF.

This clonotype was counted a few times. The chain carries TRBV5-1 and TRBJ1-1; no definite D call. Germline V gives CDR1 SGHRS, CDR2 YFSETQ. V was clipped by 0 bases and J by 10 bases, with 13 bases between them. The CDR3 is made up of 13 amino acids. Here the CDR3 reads CASSLEPGRAAFF. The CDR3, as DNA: TGCGCCAGCAGCTTGGAACCTGGAAGGGCAGCTTTCTTT.

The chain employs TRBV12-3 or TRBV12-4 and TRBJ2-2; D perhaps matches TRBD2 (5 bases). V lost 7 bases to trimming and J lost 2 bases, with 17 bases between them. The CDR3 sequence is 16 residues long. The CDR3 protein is CASTPSGGSNTGELFF. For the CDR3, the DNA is TGTGCCAGCACCCCATCCGGAGGATCTAACACCGGGGAGCTGTTTTTT.

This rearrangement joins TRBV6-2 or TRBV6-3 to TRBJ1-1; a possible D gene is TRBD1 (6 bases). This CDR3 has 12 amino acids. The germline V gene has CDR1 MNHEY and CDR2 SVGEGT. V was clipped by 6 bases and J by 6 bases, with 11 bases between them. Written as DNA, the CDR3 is TGTGCCAGCAGCAACAGGGCCGCTGAAGCTTTCTTT. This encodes CASSNRAAEAFF.

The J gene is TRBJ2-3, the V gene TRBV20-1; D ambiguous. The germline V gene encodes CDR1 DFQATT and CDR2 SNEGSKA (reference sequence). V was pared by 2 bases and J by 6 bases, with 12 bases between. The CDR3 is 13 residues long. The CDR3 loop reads CSARPPTRDTQYF. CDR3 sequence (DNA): TGCAGTGCTAGACCTCCAACGCGGGATACGCAGTATTTT.

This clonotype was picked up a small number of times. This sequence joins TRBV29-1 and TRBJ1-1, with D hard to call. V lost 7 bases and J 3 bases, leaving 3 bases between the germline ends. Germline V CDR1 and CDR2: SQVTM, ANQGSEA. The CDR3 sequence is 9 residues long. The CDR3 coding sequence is TGCAGCGCCGACACTGAAGCTTTCTTT. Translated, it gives CSADTEAFF. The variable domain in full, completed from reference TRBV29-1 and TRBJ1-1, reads SAVISQKPSRDICQRGTSLTIQCQVDSQVTMMFWYRQQPGQSLTLIATANQGSEATYESGFVIDKFPISRPNLTFSTLTVSNMSPEDSSIYLCSADTEAFFGQGTRLTVV.

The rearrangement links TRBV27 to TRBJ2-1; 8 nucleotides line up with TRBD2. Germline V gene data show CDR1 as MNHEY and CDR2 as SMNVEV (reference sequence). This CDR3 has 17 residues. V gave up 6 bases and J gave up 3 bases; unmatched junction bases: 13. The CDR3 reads CASSPGVGTSVYNEQFF. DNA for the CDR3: TGTGCCAGCAGCCCAGGCGTCGGGACTAGTGTCTACAATGAGCAGTTCTTC.

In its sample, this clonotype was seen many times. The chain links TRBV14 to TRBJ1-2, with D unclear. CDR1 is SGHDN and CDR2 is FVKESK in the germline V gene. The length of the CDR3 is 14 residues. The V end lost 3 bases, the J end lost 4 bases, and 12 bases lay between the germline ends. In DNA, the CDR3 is TGTGCCAGCAGCCACCAAAAATCCACCTATGGCTACACCTTC. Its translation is CASSHQKSTYGYTF.

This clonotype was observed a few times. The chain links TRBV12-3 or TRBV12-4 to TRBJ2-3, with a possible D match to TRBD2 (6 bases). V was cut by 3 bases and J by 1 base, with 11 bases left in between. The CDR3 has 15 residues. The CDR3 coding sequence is TGTGCCAGCAGTTTGGCGGGGCTAGGCACAGATACGCAGTATTTT. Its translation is CASSLAGLGTDTQYF.

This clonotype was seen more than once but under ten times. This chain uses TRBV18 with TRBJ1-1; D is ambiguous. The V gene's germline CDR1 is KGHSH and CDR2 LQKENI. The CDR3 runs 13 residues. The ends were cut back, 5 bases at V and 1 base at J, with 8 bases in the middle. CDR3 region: CASSGSGNTEAFF. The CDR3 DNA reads TGTGCCAGCTCAGGGTCCGGGAACACTGAAGCTTTCTTT.